This T cell receptor (beta chain) stems from a study of shared clonotypes between healthy human individuals. Study at large: The people who gave samples were two women and a few men aged 18 to 49.

Comment on this clone: Antigen specificity is unknown.

Trimming removed 1 base from V and 5 bases from J; junction bases left unmatched: 6. The CDR3 extends over 15 amino acids. Per germline, CDR1 SGHTA and CDR2 FQGNSA. Caucasian adults living in Nashville, Tennessee, provided all samples. Replicate sorted-subset PCRs were loaded with around 200 ng DNA, roughly 33,000 T cell genomes. Libraries were prepared by immunoSEQ multiplex PCR; TCRdb keeps only in-frame clonotypes and omits some of them. The sample contains around 300,000 clones, around nine tenths of which appear only once. Whole-study findings and limits: The study sampled only blood, and tissue repertoires likely differ.

The specimen sequenced was memory CD8+ T cells sorted from blood. Subset meaning: CD45RO+ cells pooled with CCR7-negative TemRA cells. The gene calls are TRBV7-2 and TRBJ1-2, with 8 bases aligning to TRBD1. The TCR sequence derives from a man younger than 30 in good health. CDR3 loop: CASSLDGTGSYGYTF. Written as DNA, the CDR3 is TGTGCCAGCAGCTTAGACGGGACAGGAAGTTATGGCTACACCTTC.